A selection of T cell receptor beta chains follows, all from one sample in a study of OX40 agonist ivuxolimab in advanced cancers. The data were produced by immunoSEQ multiplex PCR, yet TCRdb's version contains in-frame clones alone and is incomplete. Here the sample spans around 49,000 clones, about 75% being singletons. This material consisted of CD4+ or CD8+ T cells sorted from blood, taken in a trial of the OX40 agonist ivuxolimab. These receptors all stem from an adult with an advanced solid tumor such as melanoma, head and neck, liver or kidney cancer. Both conserved end residues are part of each CDR3. The D gene is left open where the match is weak. Expanded clones get a size class; other rows say once, few or many, or leave the size out.

>.|TRBV9|.|TRBJ1-2
CASSWGSDGYTF
TGTGCCAGCAGCTGGGGATCGGATGGCTACACCTTC
>TRBD2|TRBV7-9|few|TRBJ2-7
CASSPLAGALDF
TGTGCCAGCAGCCCGTTAGCGGGAGCTTTGGACTTC
>.|TRBV5-1|.|TRBJ2-7
CASSSGQTAYEQYF
TGCGCCAGCAGCTCCGGACAGACCGCCTACGAGCAGTACTTC
>.|TRBV6-5|.|TRBJ2-7
CASSTGGLKYF
TGTGCCAGCAGTACCGGGGGACTTAAGTACTTC
>.|TRBV2|.|TRBJ2-2
CASSEKRSNTGELFF
TGTGCCAGCAGTGAAAAGCGATCGAACACCGGGGAGCTGTTTTTT
>TRBD2|TRBV2|few|TRBJ2-3
CASSDLAGGPGTQYF
TGTGCCAGCAGTGACCTAGCGGGAGGGCCAGGTACGCAGTATTTT
>TRBD2|TRBV6-6|.|TRBJ2-5
CASSYSGAGYQETQYF
TGTGCCAGCAGTTACTCCGGAGCGGGATATCAAGAGACCCAGTACTTC
>.|TRBV18|.|TRBJ1-5
CASSPTNNQPQHF
TGTGCCAGCTCACCAACGAACAATCAGCCCCAGCATTTT
>TRBD2|TRBV5-1|.|TRBJ2-3
CASSFSSGRSRTDTQYF
TGCGCCAGCAGCTTTTCTAGCGGGAGAAGTCGCACAGATACGCAGTATTTT
>.|TRBV5-4|.|TRBJ2-7
CASSLAGSPYEQYF
TGTGCCAGCAGCTTGGCAGGGTCCCCCTACGAGCAGTACTTC
>TRBD2|TRBV11-3|.|TRBJ2-1
CASSLESGSTDEQFF
TGTGCCAGCAGCTTAGAAAGCGGGAGTACGGATGAGCAGTTCTTC
>.|TRBV25-1|.|TRBJ1-4
CASSEYIGGGEKLFF
TGTGCCAGCAGTGAATATATCGGGGGTGGTGAAAAACTGTTTTTT
>TRBD1|TRBV2|.|TRBJ1-2
CASTQGGGNYGYTF
TGTGCCAGCACTCAAGGGGGCGGGAACTATGGCTACACCTTC
>.|TRBV7-9|.|TRBJ2-7
CASSLGAGARNEQYF
TGTGCCAGCAGCTTAGGGGCAGGGGCGAGGAACGAGCAGTACTTC
>TRBD1|TRBV30|many|TRBJ1-1
CAWKDRAEAFF
TGTGCCTGGAAGGACAGGGCTGAAGCTTTCTTT
>.|TRBV2|.|TRBJ2-3
CASSERETQYF
TGTGCCAGCAGTGAACGGGAAACGCAGTATTTT
>.|TRBV2|.|TRBJ1-2
CASSYSQGLVYGYTF
TGTGCCAGCAGTTATAGTCAGGGTTTAGTCTATGGCTACACCTTC
>.|TRBV11-2|.|TRBJ2-3
CASSSLASSNTQYF
TGTGCCAGTAGCAGCTTAGCTAGTAGCAACACGCAGTATTTT
>.|TRBV12-5|.|TRBJ2-7
CASGPPGGGSYEQYF
TGTGCTAGTGGTCCCCCCGGCGGCGGATCCTACGAGCAGTACTTC
>TRBD1|TRBV2|.|TRBJ2-1
CASRPGVTGGYNEQFF
TGTGCCAGCAGGCCCGGGGTGACAGGGGGATACAATGAGCAGTTCTTC
>.|TRBV30|few|TRBJ2-3
CAWRPGADTQYF
TGTGCCTGGAGACCAGGGGCAGATACGCAGTATTTT
>TRBD1|TRBV7-9|.|TRBJ2-5
CASRKSPGQEEETQYF
TGTGCCAGCAGAAAATCTCCGGGACAGGAGGAGGAGACCCAGTACTTC
>TRBD2|TRBV27|few|TRBJ2-7
CASSLGGLTPQYF
TGTGCCAGCAGTTTAGGGGGACTAACCCCCCAGTACTTC
>.|TRBV7-6|once|TRBJ2-5
CASSLDVTQYF
TGTGCCAGCAGCTTAGATGTGACCCAGTACTTC
>.|TRBV20-1|.|TRBJ2-7
CSARDFYEQYF
TGCAGTGCTAGAGATTTCTACGAGCAGTACTTC
>TRBD1|TRBV5-6|.|TRBJ2-1
CASSSGTGFYNEQFF
TGTGCCAGCAGCTCCGGGACAGGGTTTTATAATGAGCAGTTCTTC
>.|TRBV14|.|TRBJ1-6
CASSQAMVSPLHF
TGTGCCAGCAGCCAAGCAATGGTCTCTCCCCTCCACTTT
>.|TRBV11-2|.|TRBJ1-3
CASSRLGTGISGNTIYF
TGTGCCAGCAGCCGACTGGGCACAGGCATCTCTGGAAACACCATATATTTT
>.|TRBV2|.|TRBJ1-1
CASRDDSNTEAFF
TGTGCCAGCCGTGATGACAGCAACACTGAAGCTTTCTTT
>TRBD1|TRBV6-1|.|TRBJ1-2
CASGGANYGYTF
TGTGCCTCAGGGGGCGCCAACTATGGCTACACCTTC
>.|TRBV5-1|.|TRBJ2-7
CASSLTGSSYEQYF
TGCGCCAGCAGCTTGACGGGGAGCTCCTACGAGCAGTACTTC
>TRBD1|TRBV7-2|.|TRBJ2-7
CASSPSGTAYEQYF
TGTGCCAGCAGCCCATCCGGGACAGCTTACGAGCAGTACTTC
>TRBD2|TRBV5-1|.|TRBJ2-7
CASSATSGRSYEQYF
TGCGCCAGCAGCGCCACTAGCGGGAGGTCTTACGAGCAGTACTTC
>.|TRBV5-1|.|TRBJ2-7
CASSLINLPGYEQYF
TGCGCCAGCAGCTTGATAAATCTTCCGGGCTACGAGCAGTACTTC
>TRBD2|TRBV6-1|.|TRBJ2-1
CASSSSSGGYNEQFF
TGTGCCAGCAGTAGCTCTAGCGGGGGATACAATGAGCAGTTCTTC
>.|TRBV21-1|.|TRBJ1-5
CARDSTGENGNQPQHF
TGTGCCAGAGACTCGACAGGGGAAAACGGCAATCAGCCCCAGCATTTT
>.|TRBV10-3|.|TRBJ2-7
CAISEGQGGDEQYF
TGTGCCATCAGTGAAGGGCAGGGGGGGGACGAGCAGTACTTC
>.|TRBV13|.|TRBJ2-7
CASSTPSGHEQYF
TGTGCCAGCAGCACGCCTTCCGGCCACGAGCAGTACTTC
>TRBD1|TRBV18|once|TRBJ2-2
CASSPNEGAGGELFF
TGTGCCAGCTCACCAAACGAGGGGGCTGGCGGGGAGCTGTTTTTT
>.|TRBV5-5|.|TRBJ1-2
CASSPEGWYGYTF
TGTGCCAGCAGTCCGGAGGGGTGGTACGGCTACACCTTC
>TRBD2|TRBV6-6|.|TRBJ2-7
CASSLAGQNYEQYF
TGTGCCAGCAGTCTAGCGGGACAAAACTACGAGCAGTACTTC
>TRBD1|TRBV5-1|.|TRBJ2-2
CASSSLGTGVVGELFF
TGCGCCAGCAGCTCCCTAGGGACAGGGGTAGTCGGGGAGCTGTTTTTT
>TRBD2|TRBV7-2|.|TRBJ2-1
CASSQGLAGDEQFF
TGTGCCAGCAGCCAGGGACTAGCGGGAGATGAGCAGTTCTTC
>.|TRBV18|.|TRBJ1-1
CASSPLLGNTEAFF
TGTGCCAGCTCACCTCTCCTGGGGAACACTGAAGCTTTCTTT
>.|TRBV4-2|.|TRBJ1-1
CASSQGAEAFF
TGTGCCAGCAGCCAGGGGGCTGAAGCTTTCTTT
>TRBD1|TRBV29-1|.|TRBJ2-7
CSVQGQGRDEQYF
TGCAGCGTTCAAGGACAGGGCAGGGACGAGCAGTACTTC
>TRBD1|TRBV19|.|TRBJ1-5
CASSMTGTGRNQPQHF
TGTGCCAGTAGTATGACCGGGACAGGGCGCAATCAGCCCCAGCATTTT
>.|TRBV5-1|.|TRBJ1-2
CASSLALQLDGYTF
TGCGCCAGCAGCTTGGCTTTACAGCTCGATGGCTACACCTTC
>TRBD2|TRBV28|.|TRBJ2-3
CASSLTLAGAADTQYF
TGTGCCAGCAGTCTAACACTAGCGGGGGCCGCAGATACGCAGTATTTT
>.|TRBV27|once|TRBJ2-2
CASSLYPGRTGELFF
TGTGCCAGCAGTTTATACCCGGGCAGGACCGGGGAGCTGTTTTTT